The rows below give T cell receptor beta chains drawn from one sample of a study of shared clonotypes between healthy human individuals. This table comes from immunoSEQ multiplex PCR, and its TCRdb copy is limited to in-frame clones, with some not included. The table records 2 million to 2.5 million clones, more than 90% of them present only once. Material: naive CD4+ T cells sorted from blood. The source is a man between 18 and 29 years old in good health. CDR3s include the opening cysteine and the closing phenylalanine or tryptophan. Fields, in order: D gene, J gene, V gene, clone size, CDR3 DNA, CDR3 protein. D genes are given only for firm matches. Expanded clones are given a class, and other clones once, few, many or no size at all.

TRBD1,TRBJ1-6,TRBV27,-,TGTGCCAGCAGCGTGACAGGGGGAGATTCACCCCTCCACTTT,CASSVTGGDSPLHF
-,TRBJ2-7,TRBV27,-,TGTGCCAGCAGTGAAATGGGGCCTCTTTACGAGCAGTACTTC,CASSEMGPLYEQYF
-,TRBJ2-2,TRBV10-3,-,TGTGCCATCAGTGTGGAGAGTATAAGGAACACCGGGGAGCTGTTTTTT,CAISVESIRNTGELFF
-,TRBJ1-3,TRBV28,-,TGTGCCAGCAGTTCTGGGGGGCCTGGAAACACCATATATTTT,CASSSGGPGNTIYF
TRBD1,TRBJ2-2,TRBV27,-,TGTGCCAGCAGTCCGACAGGGGACCTATCCGGGGAGCTGTTTTTT,CASSPTGDLSGELFF
-,TRBJ2-6,TRBV30,-,TGTGCCTCCCAGCCCCCCCGATTCTCTGGGGCCAACGTCCTGACTTTC,CASQPPRFSGANVLTF
-,TRBJ2-5,TRBV28,-,TGTGCCAGCAAGGCGGGGGCGCCGGAGACCCAGTACTTC,CASKAGAPETQYF
TRBD1,TRBJ2-1,TRBV7-9,-,TGTGCCAGCAGCTTGACAGGGCTATACAATGAGCAGTTCTTC,CASSLTGLYNEQFF
TRBD2,TRBJ2-3,TRBV7-2,-,TGTGCCAGCAGCTTAGAAGGTAGCGGGGACACGCAGTATTTT,CASSLEGSGDTQYF
-,TRBJ2-3,TRBV19,few,TGTGCCAGTAGTATCACAGATACGCAGTATTTT,CASSITDTQYF
TRBD2,TRBJ2-7,TRBV25-1,-,TGTGCCAGCAGTGAATGGTCACTAGCGACCGAGCAGTACTTC,CASSEWSLATEQYF
-,TRBJ2-1,TRBV7-9,-,TGTGCCAGCAGCTTAGGGGACTTCTCCTACAATGAGCAGTTCTTC,CASSLGDFSYNEQFF
TRBD1,TRBJ1-1,TRBV5-1,-,TGCGCCAGCAGCGCGGGACAGGGGTGGGACACTGAAGCTTTCTTT,CASSAGQGWDTEAFF
-,TRBJ2-5,TRBV30,-,TGTGCCTGGAGTGTCGAGGGACAGACCCAGTACTTC,CAWSVEGQTQYF
-,TRBJ1-4,TRBV5-1,-,TGCGCCAGCAGCTTGGGGAACACAGGCGCGAGTGAAAAACTGTTTTTT,CASSLGNTGASEKLFF
-,TRBJ1-2,TRBV9,-,TGTGCCAGCAGCGTAGCGGTAGGACGTGGCCCCTATGGCTACACCTTC,CASSVAVGRGPYGYTF
-,TRBJ1-5,TRBV4-1,once,TGCGCCAGCAGCCAAGCGGGGGGGGAGCGACAGCCCCAGCATTTT,CASSQAGGERQPQHF
-,TRBJ2-6,TRBV5-1,-,TGCGCCAGCAGCTTTCCAGCGTCTGGGGCCAACGTCCTGACTTTC,CASSFPASGANVLTF
-,TRBJ2-3,TRBV5-1,-,TGCGCCAGCAGCCCCGGGGACCATAGTCCGCAGTATTTT,CASSPGDHSPQYF
TRBD2,TRBJ2-1,TRBV18,-,TGTGCCAGCTCGCAGCGGGAGGGGAATGAGCAGTTCTTC,CASSQREGNEQFF
-,TRBJ1-3,TRBV19,-,TGTGCCAGTAGTATACACCTGGCTGGAAACACCATATATTTT,CASSIHLAGNTIYF
TRBD2,TRBJ2-3,TRBV5-4,-,TGTGCCAGCAGCCCAGGGACTAGCGGTAGCACAGATACGCAGTATTTT,CASSPGTSGSTDTQYF
TRBD2,TRBJ2-1,TRBV10-1,-,TGCGCCAGCAGTGCTGGACTAGCGTCCGGTGAGCAGTTCTTC,CASSAGLASGEQFF
TRBD2,TRBJ2-1,TRBV27,-,TGTGCCAGCAGTTTAATTCCGGGACTAGAAAATGAGCAGTTCTTC,CASSLIPGLENEQFF
-,TRBJ1-2,TRBV29-1,-,TGCAGCGCCGACCGGGAGGAGGGCTACACCTTC,CSADREEGYTF
TRBD2,TRBJ2-1,TRBV6-6,-,TGTGCCAGCAGGGCAGCGGGATTATTTGAGCAGTTCTTC,CASRAAGLFEQFF
TRBD1,TRBJ1-4,TRBV7-9,-,TGTGCCAGCAGCTTCGGGACAGGAAATGAAAAACTGTTTTTT,CASSFGTGNEKLFF
-,TRBJ1-5,TRBV21-1,-,TGTGCCAGCAGCCCCACACAGGGAGCCCCTTCCCAGCATTTT,CASSPTQGAPSQHF
TRBD2,TRBJ2-7,TRBV18,once,TGTGCCAGCTCACTCTACCCTAGCGGGGGGGCCCCCTCCGAGCAGTACTTC,CASSLYPSGGAPSEQYF